What follows are 18 T cell receptor beta chains derived from one specimen sequenced in a study of blood T cell repertoires in COVID-19. Clones were read by immunoSEQ multiplex PCR, and TCRdb kept only the in-frame ones, dropping some. The sample has some 300,000 clones; 70% to 90% are singletons. The sample comprised peripheral blood. The receptors were gathered from a woman aged 65 to 85 with COVID-19, enrolled during active disease.

This clone was counted once. The V gene is TRBV11-2, the J gene TRBJ2-7; a weak D match, TRBD1 (5 bases). CDR3 size: 12 residues. Trimming shortened V by 0 bases and J by 9 bases, and 9 bases separated the two germline ends. Germline V lookup: CDR1 SGHAT, CDR2 FQNNGV. The CDR3 region is CASSLDRVGQYF. CDR3 nucleotides: TGTGCCAGCAGCTTAGACAGGGTCGGGCAGTACTTC.

V gene TRBV2 combines with J gene TRBJ1-5; TRBD1 agrees at 9 bases. The CDR3 has 15 amino acids. Germline CDR1 SNHLY, CDR2 FYNNEI. The V segment lost 4 bases and the J segment 6 bases; nucleotides outside the gene matches: 7. This CDR3 is CASSGGGQGGQPQHF. The CDR3 region has the DNA TGTGCCAGCAGTGGCGGGGGACAGGGTGGTCAGCCCCAGCATTTT.

This clone was counted once. This chain joins TRBV3-1 (or the pseudogene TRBV3-2) and TRBJ2-3, with TRBD2 as a possible D gene (6 bases). The germline V gene encodes CDR1 LGHDT and CDR2 YNNKEL (reference sequence). CDR3 size: 14 residues. V was clipped by 4 bases and J by 6 bases, with 14 bases between them. Here the CDR3 DNA reads TGTGCCAGCAGCCCCCGGACTAATTTGGATACGCAGTATTTT. This gives the protein CASSPRTNLDTQYF.

This clone was counted only a few times. V and J are TRBV6-5 and TRBJ1-3; D uncertain. Trimming removed 2 bases at V and 0 bases at J, with 5 bases between. CDR3 length: 14 amino acids. The V gene's germline CDR1 is MNHEY and CDR2 SVGAGI. The CDR3 nucleotides are TGTGCCAGCAGTTACGAGGGCTCTGGAAACACCATATATTTT. It yields the protein CASSYEGSGNTIYF.

The chain employs TRBV19 and TRBJ1-1; unclear D gene. V was shortened by 5 bases and J by 5 bases, with 15 bases between the two germline ends. The CDR3 has 14 amino acids. Germline loops: CDR1 LNHDA, CDR2 SQIVND (reference sequence). This CDR3 reads CASSRRESRTEAFF. DNA of the CDR3: TGTGCCAGTAGTCGAAGGGAGAGTAGGACTGAAGCTTTCTTT.

This rearrangement joins TRBV5-1 to TRBJ2-5, with TRBD1 matching over 8 bases. Germline CDR1 and CDR2: SGHRS and YFSETQ. The junction had 11 bases not matched to a gene; V was cut back by 5 bases and J by 5 bases. CDR3 length equals 15 residues. CDR3 sequence reads: CASSPAGGGGETQYF. The DNA for the CDR3 is TGCGCCAGCAGTCCGGCAGGGGGCGGTGGGGAGACCCAGTACTTC.

This clone has only one observation. The J gene is TRBJ1-1, the V gene TRBV18; perhaps TRBD1 as D (6 bases). V lost 6 bases, J lost 4 bases, and 15 bases lay in between. The CDR3 contains 14 residues. Per the germline V gene, CDR1 is KGHSH and CDR2 is LQKENI. For the CDR3, the DNA is TGTGCCAGCTCTCCGGGAAGGGGGATCACTGAAGCTTTCTTT. It translates to CASSPGRGITEAFF.

This sequence joins TRBV18 and TRBJ2-5, with 8 bases that match TRBD1. The J segment lost 2 bases and the V segment lost 3 bases, leaving 5 bases of the junction unmatched. The CDR3 has 15 amino acids. The germline CDR1 and CDR2 sequences are KGHSH and LQKENI. The CDR3 DNA follows: TGTGCCAGCTCACCTCGGACAGGGCTGCAAGAGACCCAGTACTTC. Encoded protein: CASSPRTGLQETQYF.

This clone was seen more than once but under ten times. The rearrangement joins TRBV5-1 to TRBJ1-2; 7 bases line up with TRBD1. Germline V gives CDR1 SGHRS, CDR2 YFSETQ. This CDR3 contains 15 residues. The junction had 8 bases not matched to a gene; V was cut back by 2 bases and J by 4 bases. CDR3 DNA: TGCGCCAGCAGCTTAGAACAGGGGTCCCGCTATGGCTACACCTTC. Its translation: CASSLEQGSRYGYTF.

The chain carries TRBV11-2 and TRBJ2-7; 7 bases align to TRBD1. The CDR3 is made up of 15 amino acids. The germline gives CDR1 SGHAT, CDR2 FQNNGV. The V and J ends lost 1 base and 0 bases, in that order; junction bases with no gene match: 3. CDR3 coding DNA: TGTGCCAGCAGCTTAGGGTCAGGGGGCTCCTACGAGCAGTACTTC. This gives the protein CASSLGSGGSYEQYF.

The chain links TRBV6-6 to TRBJ2-5, with 10 bases identical to TRBD1. The CDR3 runs to 14 residues. J was trimmed by 6 bases and V by 6 bases; bases with no gene match: 7. In germline, CDR1 is MNHNY, CDR2 SVGAGI (reference sequence). The CDR3 DNA reads TGTGCCAGCAGCGATCCGGGACAGGGGAAGACCCAGTACTTC. Amino acids: CASSDPGQGKTQYF.

The chain combines TRBV6-1 with TRBJ1-2; TRBD1 might be the D (6 bases). From germline, CDR1 is MNHNS and CDR2 SASEGT. The CDR3 runs 16 residues. Trimming cost V 6 bases and J 5 bases, with 22 bases left between them. The CDR3 sequence: CASSETDAQGKYGYTF. For the CDR3, the DNA is TGTGCCAGCAGCGAAACAGATGCACAGGGTAAATATGGCTACACCTTC.

J is TRBJ2-5 and V is TRBV9, with TRBD2 matching over 10 bases. Germline loops: CDR1 SGDLS, CDR2 YYNGEE. V lost 2 bases and J lost 4; bases outside the gene matches: 11. This CDR3 region has 17 residues. CDR3 residues: CASSVLSGGAGGETQYF. The CDR3 DNA sequence: TGTGCCAGCAGCGTTCTAAGCGGGGGGGCCGGTGGAGAGACCCAGTACTTC.

The chain uses TRBV7-2 and TRBJ2-1; 13 nucleotides line up with TRBD2. The CDR3 extends over 16 amino acids. The trim removed 5 bases at V and 9 bases at J, leaving 10 bases unmatched. Germline V gene data show CDR1 as SGHTA and CDR2 as FQGNSA. The CDR3 DNA reads as TGTGCCAGCAGCCCCGGGACTAGCGGGGTGATAGGTGAGCAGTTCTTC. This codes for CASSPGTSGVIGEQFF. The whole variable domain, remainder taken from reference TRBV7-2 and TRBJ2-1, is GAGVSQSPSNKVTEKGKDVELRCDPISGHTALYWYRQSLGQGLEFLIYFQGNSAPDKSGLPSDRFSAERTGGSVSTLTIQRTQQEDSAVYLCASSPGTSGVIGEQFFGPGTRLTVL.

V usage is TRBV7-9 and J usage is TRBJ2-3; 7 bases match TRBD1. J lost 3 bases, V lost 2 bases, and 5 bases had no gene match. CDR1 is SEHNR, CDR2 FQNEAQ, per germline (reference sequence). There are 15 residues in the CDR3. The CDR3: CASSLYRGETDTQYF. Here the CDR3 DNA reads TGTGCCAGCAGCTTATACAGGGGTGAGACAGATACGCAGTATTTT.

The J gene is TRBJ2-3, the V gene TRBV29-1; D gene ambiguous. V was shortened by 5 bases and J by 8 bases, with 17 bases between the two germline ends. The CDR3 contains 13 residues. Germline loops: CDR1 SQVTM, CDR2 ANQGSEA. The CDR3 DNA follows: TGCAGCGTTATCGTATATGGTGCCGGTACGCAGTATTTT. As protein: CSVIVYGAGTQYF.

This clone came up once. The genes are TRBV30 and TRBJ2-1, with D perhaps matching TRBD1 (5 bases). Germline V lookup: CDR1 GTSNPN, CDR2 SVGIG (reference sequence). The CDR3 runs 14 residues. V shed 2 bases and J shed 8 bases, with 16 bases lying between them. The CDR3, as DNA: TGTGCCTGGAGTAAAGGGGTGGTATGGGATGAGCAGTTCTTC. Protein: CAWSKGVVWDEQFF.

In its sample, this clone was seen once. The V gene is TRBV27, the J gene TRBJ1-5, with 8 bases that match TRBD1. V was pared by 6 bases and J by 4 bases, with 11 bases of the junction left unmatched. The CDR3 totals 16 residues. Looked up from germline, CDR1 is MNHEY and CDR2 is SMNVEV (reference sequence). The DNA of the CDR3 is TGTGCCAGCAGCTTGCTCCCAGGGGGCGGAAATCAGCCCCAGCATTTT. Its translation is CASSLLPGGGNQPQHF.